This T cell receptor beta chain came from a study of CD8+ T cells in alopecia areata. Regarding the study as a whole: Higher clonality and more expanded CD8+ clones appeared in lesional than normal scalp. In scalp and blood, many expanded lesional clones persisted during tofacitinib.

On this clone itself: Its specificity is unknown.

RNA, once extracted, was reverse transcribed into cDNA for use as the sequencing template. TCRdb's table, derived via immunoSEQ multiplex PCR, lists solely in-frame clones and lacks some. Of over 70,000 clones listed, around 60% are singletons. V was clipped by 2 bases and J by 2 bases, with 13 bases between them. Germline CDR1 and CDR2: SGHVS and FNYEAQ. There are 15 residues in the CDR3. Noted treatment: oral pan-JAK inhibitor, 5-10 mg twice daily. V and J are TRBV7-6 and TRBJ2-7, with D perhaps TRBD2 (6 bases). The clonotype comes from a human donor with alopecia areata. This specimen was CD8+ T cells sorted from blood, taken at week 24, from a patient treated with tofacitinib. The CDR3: CASSLRVADPYEQYF. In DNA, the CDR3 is TGTGCCAGCAGCTTACGCGTAGCGGATCCCTACGAGCAGTACTTC.